This paragraph reports one TCR beta chain. Its target is unknown. Donors underwent one heparinised blood draw, around 100 mL on average. CD45RO/CCR7/CD25/CD127/CD95/CD27 separated CD4+ naive, central memory, regulatory and stem cell-like memory cells by sorting. The data are from a study of beta chain features in type 1 diabetes. Every isolated RNA sample was fully reverse transcribed, so sequencing captured expressed TCRB transcripts. Profiling relied on immunoSEQ multiplex PCR, and the TCRdb table lists in-frame clones only, not all of them. Here the sample spans about 740,000 clones, around an eighth being singletons. Study results and limitations: A cDNA-based sequencing approach could over-represent cells with high TCR expression. Shortening that was moderate but significant affected the TCRB CDR3s of Type 1 diabetes patients in all four CD4+ subsets.

Trimming left V 3 bases short and J 2 bases short, with 12 bases between. Germline V gives CDR1 LNHNV, CDR2 YYDKDF (reference sequence). The CDR3 sequence is 15 residues long. The TCR originated in a man aged 18 to 35 with type 1 diabetes. J is TRBJ2-3 and V is TRBV15; D is ambiguous. The sequenced sample consisted of naive CD4+ T cells from blood. CDR3 sequence (DNA): TGTGCCACCAGCAGCTTTGGCCCGGTCACAGATACGCAGTATTTT. Its protein product is CATSSFGPVTDTQYF.